The table lists the clone carrying this T cell receptor (beta chain) with a few counts. Its antigen is currently unknown. The sample is drawn from a study of T cells in Graves' hyperthyroidism and ophthalmopathy. Study-wide results and caveats: Researchers report that a 13 V-J model separated ophthalmopathy from stable hyperthyroidism. Ophthalmopathy was predicted by the model a median of approximately 6 months ahead of onset.

From RNA transcripts, TCR beta CDR3 regions were amplified. The HTBI set primed first-round TCR CDR3 RT-PCR. Each CDR3 protein gets one entry after TCRdb re-called the multiplex PCR reads with MiXCR. The data contain about half a million distinct CDR3 sequences, about 20% of them singletons. The V and J ends lost 4 bases and 5 bases respectively, with 11 bases between them. Germline assignment: CDR1 KGHSH and CDR2 LQKENI. The CDR3 is made up of 13 amino acids. The TCR originated in a middle-aged man with Graves' ophthalmopathy. The rearrangement uses TRBV18 and TRBJ1-1; no clear D. The source material was blood. DNA of the CDR3: TGTGCCAGCTCACAGGGAGAAGGGACTGAAGCTTTCTTT. Its protein product is CASSQGEGTEAFF. The full variable domain, with the rest looked up from reference TRBV18 and TRBJ1-1, is NAGVMQNPRHLVRRRGQEARLRCSPMKGHSHVYWYRQLPEEGLKFMVYLQKENIIDESGMPKERFSAEFPKEGPSILRIQQVVRGDSAAYFCASSQGEGTEAFFGQGTRLTVV.